The sequence of this TCR beta chain was determined in a study of blood T cell repertoires in COVID-19. In the study overall: The United States, Italy and Spain provided the acute and convalescent COVID-19 samples.

Ages ranged from about 18 to 89 years, with residence in about two dozen US areas. The CDR3 contains 15 residues. V lost 2 bases, J lost 4 bases, and 13 bases lay in between. Germline V gene sequence: CDR1 PRHDT, CDR2 FYEKMQ (reference sequence). The repertoire was sequenced with immunoSEQ multiplex PCR; TCRdb's copy has only in-frame clones and lacks some. This table has 300,000 to 400,000 clones, around 89% appearing once. The J gene is TRBJ2-3, the V gene TRBV13; a possible D gene is TRBD2 (6 bases). This receptor was identified in a woman aged 30 to 39 with acute COVID-19. The sequencing input was PBMCs or T cells enriched from blood (not recorded which). CDR3: CASSLTLAAPDTQYF. The DNA of the CDR3 is TGTGCCAGCAGCTTAACATTAGCGGCCCCAGATACGCAGTATTTT.